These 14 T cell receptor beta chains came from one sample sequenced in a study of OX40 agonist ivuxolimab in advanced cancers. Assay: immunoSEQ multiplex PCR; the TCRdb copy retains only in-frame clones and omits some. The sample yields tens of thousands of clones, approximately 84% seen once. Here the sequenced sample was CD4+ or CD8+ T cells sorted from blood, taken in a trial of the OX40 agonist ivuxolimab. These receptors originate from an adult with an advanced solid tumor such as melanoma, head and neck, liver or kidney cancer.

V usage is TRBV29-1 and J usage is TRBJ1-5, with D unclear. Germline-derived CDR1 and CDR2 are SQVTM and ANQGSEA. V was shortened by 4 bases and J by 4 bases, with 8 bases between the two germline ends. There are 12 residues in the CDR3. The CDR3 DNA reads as TGCAGCGTTGTTGGGGATAATCAGCCCCAGCATTTT. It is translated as CSVVGDNQPQHF.

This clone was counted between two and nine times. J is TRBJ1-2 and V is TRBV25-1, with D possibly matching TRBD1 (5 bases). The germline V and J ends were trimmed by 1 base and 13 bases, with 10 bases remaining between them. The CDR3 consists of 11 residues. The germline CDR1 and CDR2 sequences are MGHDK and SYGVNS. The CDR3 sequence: CASSELGHSTF. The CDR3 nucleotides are TGTGCCAGCAGTGAATTGGGGCATTCCACCTTC.

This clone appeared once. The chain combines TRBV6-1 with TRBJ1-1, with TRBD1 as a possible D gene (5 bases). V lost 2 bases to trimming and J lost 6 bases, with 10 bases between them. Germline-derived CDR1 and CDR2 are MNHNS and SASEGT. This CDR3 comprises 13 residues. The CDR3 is CASSELQGSEAFF. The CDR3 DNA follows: TGTGCCAGCAGTGAACTCCAGGGCTCTGAAGCTTTCTTT.

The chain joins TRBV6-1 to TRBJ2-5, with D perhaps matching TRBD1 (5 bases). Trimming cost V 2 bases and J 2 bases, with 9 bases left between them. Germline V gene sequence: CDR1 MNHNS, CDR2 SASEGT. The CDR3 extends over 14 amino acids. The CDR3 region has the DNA TGTGCCAGCAGTGAATTGACAGCACAAGAGACCCAGTACTTC. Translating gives CASSELTAQETQYF.

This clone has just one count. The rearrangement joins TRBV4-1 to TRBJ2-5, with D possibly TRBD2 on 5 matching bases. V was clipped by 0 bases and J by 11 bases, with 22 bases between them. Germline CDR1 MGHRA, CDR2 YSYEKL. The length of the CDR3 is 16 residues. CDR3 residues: CASSQDLASPLREQYF. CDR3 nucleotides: TGCGCCAGCAGCCAAGATTTGGCCTCGCCTCTGAGGGAGCAGTACTTC.

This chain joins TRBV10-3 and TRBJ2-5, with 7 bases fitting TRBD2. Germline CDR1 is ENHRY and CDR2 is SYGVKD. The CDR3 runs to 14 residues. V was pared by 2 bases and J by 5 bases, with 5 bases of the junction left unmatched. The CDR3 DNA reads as TGTGCCATCAGTGAGACTAGCGATCCGGAGACCCAGTACTTC. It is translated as CAISETSDPETQYF.

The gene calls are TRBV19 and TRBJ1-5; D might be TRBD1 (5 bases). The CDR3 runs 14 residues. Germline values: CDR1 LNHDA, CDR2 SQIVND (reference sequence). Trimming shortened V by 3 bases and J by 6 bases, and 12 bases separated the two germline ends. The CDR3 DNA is TGTGCCAGTAGTATGGCAGGTGGGGGTCAGCCCCAGCATTTT. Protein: CASSMAGGGQPQHF. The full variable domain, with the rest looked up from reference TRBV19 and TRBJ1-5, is DGGITQSPKYLFRKEGQNVTLSCEQNLNHDAMYWYRQDPGQGLRLIYYSQIVNDFQKGDIAEGYSVSREKKESFPLTVTSAQKNPTAFYLCASSMAGGGQPQHFGDGTRLSIL.

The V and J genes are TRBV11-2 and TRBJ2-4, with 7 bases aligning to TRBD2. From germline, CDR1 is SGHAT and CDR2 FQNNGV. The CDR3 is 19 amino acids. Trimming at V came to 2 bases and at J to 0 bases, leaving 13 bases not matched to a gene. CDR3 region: CASSLHGPQRDLAKNIQYF. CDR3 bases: TGTGCCAGCAGCTTACATGGGCCCCAGCGGGACTTAGCCAAAAACATTCAGTACTTC.

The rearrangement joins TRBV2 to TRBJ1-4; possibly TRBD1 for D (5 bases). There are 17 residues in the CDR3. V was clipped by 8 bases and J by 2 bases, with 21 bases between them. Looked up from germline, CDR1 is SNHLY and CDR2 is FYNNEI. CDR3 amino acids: CASGRGWGFQTNEKLFF. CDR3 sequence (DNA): TGTGCCAGCGGGAGGGGATGGGGTTTTCAGACTAATGAAAAACTGTTTTTT.

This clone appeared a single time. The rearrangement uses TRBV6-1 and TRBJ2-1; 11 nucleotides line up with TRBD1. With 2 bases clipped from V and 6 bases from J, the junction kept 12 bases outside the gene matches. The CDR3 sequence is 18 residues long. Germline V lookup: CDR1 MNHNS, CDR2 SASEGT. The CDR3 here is CASSERGTGGITRNEQFF. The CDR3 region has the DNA TGTGCCAGCAGTGAACGGGGGACAGGGGGGATTACCCGCAATGAGCAGTTCTTC.

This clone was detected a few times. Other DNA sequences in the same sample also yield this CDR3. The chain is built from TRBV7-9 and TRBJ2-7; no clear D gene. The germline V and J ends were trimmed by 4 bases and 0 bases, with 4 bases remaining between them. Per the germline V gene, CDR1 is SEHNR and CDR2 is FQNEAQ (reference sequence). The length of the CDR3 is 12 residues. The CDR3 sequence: CASSSLSYEQYF. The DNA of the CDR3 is TGTGCCAGCAGCTCACTCTCCTACGAGCAGTACTTC.

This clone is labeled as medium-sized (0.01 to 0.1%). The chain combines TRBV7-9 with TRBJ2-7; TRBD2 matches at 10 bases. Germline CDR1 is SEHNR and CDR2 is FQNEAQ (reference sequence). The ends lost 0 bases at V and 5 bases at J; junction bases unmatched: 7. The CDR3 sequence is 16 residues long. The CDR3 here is CASSLAITSGNDEQYF. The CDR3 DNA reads TGTGCCAGCAGCTTAGCGATTACTAGCGGGAACGACGAGCAGTACTTC.

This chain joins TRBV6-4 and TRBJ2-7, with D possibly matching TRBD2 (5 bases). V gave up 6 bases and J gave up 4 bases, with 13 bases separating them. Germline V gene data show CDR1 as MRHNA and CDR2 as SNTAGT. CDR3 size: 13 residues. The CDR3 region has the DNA TGTGCCAGCAGCGCGGGTGACGGTTACGAGCAGTACTTC. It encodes CASSAGDGYEQYF.

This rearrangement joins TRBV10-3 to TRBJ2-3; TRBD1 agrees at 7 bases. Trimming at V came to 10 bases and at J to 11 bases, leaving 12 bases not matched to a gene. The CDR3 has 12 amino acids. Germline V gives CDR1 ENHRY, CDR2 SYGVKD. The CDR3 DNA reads TGTGCCACACTGAACAGGGGTGGTGGGCAGTATTTT. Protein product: CATLNRGGGQYF.